The present TCR beta chain was sequenced within a study of control samples from healthy donors and cancer patients. Profiled with immunoSEQ multiplex PCR; TCRdb holds only in-frame clones, not every one. The table has roughly 90,000 clones, almost 85% seen once. This CDR3 has 13 amino acids. With 1 base removed from V and 8 bases from J, the gap between germline ends came to 6 bases. CDR1 is SGHAT and CDR2 is FQNNGV in the germline V gene. The TCR was taken from a woman aged 60-75 years in good health. Sequencing was carried out using blood. The chain combines TRBV11-2 with TRBJ1-6; no firm D call. The CDR3 sequence: CASSLGLDSPLHF. The CDR3 DNA follows: TGTGCCAGCAGCTTAGGGTTGGATTCACCCCTCCACTTT.